Each of the 11 T cell receptor beta chains below was sequenced from the same sample in a study of blood T cell repertoires in COVID-19. Method: immunoSEQ multiplex PCR; TCRdb's copy keeps in-frame clones and lacks some. The data show 30,000 to 40,000 clones, with approximately 93% seen just once and about 0.9% held by the top ten. The sequenced sample was peripheral blood. These receptors came from a male donor with active COVID-19.

This chain connects TRBV13 to TRBJ1-2; 8 bases map to TRBD1. With 4 bases clipped from V and 3 bases from J, the junction kept 7 bases outside the gene matches. CDR3 size: 15 residues. Germline loops: CDR1 PRHDT, CDR2 FYEKMQ (reference sequence). The CDR3 loop reads CASSSQGTGYYGYTF. In DNA form, the CDR3 reads TGTGCCAGCAGCTCACAGGGGACAGGATACTATGGCTACACCTTC.

The chain uses TRBV18 and TRBJ1-3, with 7 bases aligning to TRBD1. V lost 2 bases, J lost 2 bases, and 27 bases stayed unmatched. The germline CDR1 and CDR2 sequences are KGHSH and LQKENI. The CDR3 consists of 23 residues. In DNA, the CDR3 is TGTGCCAGCTCACCAAACACCGGTGTGCTTGGGGGACAGTATCTTTATGCTGGAAACACCATATATTTT. Residues: CASSPNTGVLGGQYLYAGNTIYF.

The chain is built from TRBV3-1 (or the pseudogene TRBV3-2) and TRBJ1-1, with D tentatively TRBD1 (6 bases). This CDR3 region has 16 residues. Trimming stripped 3 bases from V and 5 bases from J, with 19 bases between. Germline V gives CDR1 LGHDT, CDR2 YNNKEL (reference sequence). The CDR3 reads CASSQGFGGLGTEAFF. The CDR3 DNA sequence: TGTGCCAGCAGCCAGGGCTTCGGGGGGCTGGGAACTGAAGCTTTCTTT.

Here the CDR3 DNA reads TGTGCCAGCAACCAGCGGGGCGGGGAGCTGTTTTTT. Translated, it gives CASNQRGGELFF. V usage is TRBV9 and J usage is TRBJ2-2, with 7 bases lining up with TRBD2. The J segment lost 7 bases and the V segment lost 6 bases, leaving 3 bases of the junction unmatched. The CDR3 spans 12 residues. Germline loops: CDR1 SGDLS, CDR2 YYNGEE.

The rearrangement joins TRBV30 to TRBJ2-2; weak D call: TRBD1 (5 bases). CDR1 and CDR2 from the germline V gene are GTSNPN and SVGIG (reference sequence). The CDR3 totals 13 residues. V lost 1 base to trimming and J lost 5 bases, with 8 bases between them. CDR3 coding DNA: TGTGCCTGGAGTGCCCGACAGACCGGGGAGCTGTTTTTT. It encodes CAWSARQTGELFF.

This clone showed up just once. The chain recombines TRBV25-1 with TRBJ2-5; a possible D gene is TRBD2 (6 bases). The germline CDR1 and CDR2 sequences are MGHDK and SYGVNS. With 3 bases removed from V and 0 bases from J, the gap between germline ends came to 8 bases. This CDR3 contains 14 residues. The CDR3 region has the DNA TGTGCCAGCAGTGAGCGGGGCCACCAAGAGACCCAGTACTTC. Encoded protein: CASSERGHQETQYF.

The table lists this clone with a few counts. The gene calls are TRBV7-9 and TRBJ1-2; D unresolved. Trimming took off 2 bases at V and 0 bases at J, with 7 bases between the two ends. Germline V gives CDR1 SEHNR, CDR2 FQNEAQ (reference sequence). This CDR3 contains 14 residues. The CDR3: CASSLLATNYGYTF. DNA of the CDR3: TGTGCCAGCAGCTTATTGGCCACTAACTATGGCTACACCTTC.

The chain carries TRBV18 and TRBJ1-5; maybe TRBD1 (6 bases). The CDR3 is 16 amino acids. Germline CDR1 is KGHSH and CDR2 is LQKENI. The V and J ends lost 5 bases and 3 bases respectively, with 17 bases between them. CDR3 loop: CASSTGQGRHNQPQHF. The CDR3, as DNA: TGTGCCAGCTCAACGGGACAAGGGAGACACAATCAGCCCCAGCATTTT.

This clone was detected only a few times. The V call is TRBV4-3, the J call TRBJ2-2; possibly TRBD2 for D (5 bases). This CDR3 has 20 amino acids. CDR1 is LGHNA, CDR2 YSLEER, per germline. The germline V and J ends were trimmed by 1 base and 0 bases, with 21 bases remaining between them. DNA of the CDR3: TGCGCCAGCAGCCAAGCTAGGAATGCGGGCAACCGACCGAACACCGGGGAGCTGTTTTTT. Translation: CASSQARNAGNRPNTGELFF.

V is TRBV9 and J is TRBJ1-2; D is perhaps TRBD1 (6 bases). CDR1 and CDR2 from the germline V gene are SGDLS and YYNGEE. Trimming stripped 4 bases from V and 3 bases from J, with 13 bases between. The CDR3 is made up of 14 amino acids. For the CDR3, the DNA is TGTGCCAGCAGCTCCCGGGGGGGGCACTATGGCTACACCTTC. Amino acid sequence: CASSSRGGHYGYTF.

The rearrangement uses TRBV7-6 and TRBJ2-7, with 12 bases aligning to TRBD1. This CDR3 contains 16 residues. The germline V gene has CDR1 SGHVS and CDR2 FNYEAQ. V trimming: 1 base; J trimming: 7 bases; junction bases outside the gene matches: 8. Here the CDR3 reads CASSLGPGQGAREQYF. As DNA, the CDR3 is TGTGCCAGCAGCTTAGGCCCGGGACAGGGGGCGAGGGAGCAGTACTTC.